This T cell receptor (beta chain) was profiled in a study of T-cell memory formation after mild COVID-19. General study results and limits: Among clones contracting day 15 to 85, CD4/CD8 was balanced, whereas later expanders leaned CD4+. Among contracting clones, CD4+ were mainly CM/EM and CD8+ enriched in EMRA.

After 5'RACE with constant-segment primers, TCR alpha and TCR beta cDNA libraries carrying sample barcodes and UMIs were obtained. Each CDR3 protein gets one entry after TCRdb re-called the 5' RACE reads with MiXCR. Here the sample spans about 340,000 distinct CDR3 sequences, more than 20% being singletons. On this clonotype itself: Its antigen is still unknown.

CDR1 SQVTM and CDR2 ANQGSEA come from the germline V gene. With 3 bases clipped from V and 0 bases from J, the junction kept 4 bases outside the gene matches. The CDR3 has 14 residues. The V call is TRBV29-1, the J call TRBJ1-2; 7 nucleotides align to TRBD1. The sequence came from an adult woman who had mild COVID-19 (a few samples of this study predate the infection). Cell type and time point are not known. Sequencing was done on a sample of PBMCs or a T cell subset sorted from them (not recorded which). CDR3 nucleotides: TGCAGCGTTGATTCGGACAGGACTAACTATGGCTACACCTTC. Its protein is CSVDSDRTNYGYTF.